One sample yielded the 16 T cell receptor beta chains listed below, sequenced in a study of lymphopenia after photon versus proton radiotherapy. Profiled with immunoSEQ multiplex PCR; TCRdb holds only in-frame clones, not every one. The data hold over 50,000 clones, with 75% to 90% observed a single time. This material consisted of peripheral blood, taken from a patient treated with photon-based radiotherapy. Receptors originate from a man between 35 and 55 years old with gastric cancer.

The chain has TRBV5-1 and TRBJ1-3; 7 bases match TRBD1. Germline V gene data show CDR1 as SGHRS and CDR2 as YFSETQ. Unmatched junction bases numbered 6, after V lost 7 bases and J lost 8 bases. The CDR3 spans 12 residues. The CDR3 DNA follows: TGCGCCAGCGGGACAGAGGGAGACACCATATATTTT. This translates into CASGTEGDTIYF.

The V call is TRBV5-4, the J call TRBJ1-1, with 7 bases that match TRBD1. CDR1 is SGHNT, CDR2 YYREEE, per germline (reference sequence). With 4 bases clipped from V and 11 bases from J, the junction kept 14 bases outside the gene matches. The CDR3 sequence is 14 residues long. In DNA form, the CDR3 reads TGTGCCAGCAGCCGGGACAGCTTACCCGTAGGGGCTTTCTTT. It yields the protein CASSRDSLPVGAFF.

This chain connects TRBV11-1 to TRBJ2-7, with 8 bases aligning to TRBD1. Germline V gives CDR1 SGHAT, CDR2 FQDESV (reference sequence). V trimming: 5 bases; J trimming: 5 bases; junction bases outside the gene matches: 8. The CDR3 contains 14 residues. The DNA of the CDR3 is TGTGCCAGCAGCGTACTCCGGGACAGGCACGAGCAGTACTTC. As protein: CASSVLRDRHEQYF. The variable domain in full, with the rest retrieved from reference TRBV11-1 and TRBJ2-7, is EAEVAQSPRYKITEKSQAVAFWCDPISGHATLYWYRQILGQGPELLVQFQDESVVDDSQLPKDRFSAERLKGVDSTLKIQPAELGDSAMYLCASSVLRDRHEQYFGPGTRLTVT.

This sequence joins TRBV10-3 and TRBJ1-2, with 10 positions matching TRBD1. J gave up 5 bases and V 4 bases, and 4 bases lay outside the gene matches. The V gene's germline CDR1 is ENHRY and CDR2 SYGVKD. The CDR3 sequence is 14 residues long. The CDR3 sequence is CAISGTGGGYGYTF. CDR3 DNA sequence: TGTGCCATCAGTGGGACAGGGGGAGGATATGGCTACACCTTC.

V is TRBV6-6 and J is TRBJ2-7; 10 positions agree with TRBD1. CDR3 length: 15 amino acids. V was clipped by 6 bases and J by 1 base; unmatched bases: 6. Germline lookup yields CDR1 MNHNY and CDR2 SVGAGI (reference sequence). DNA for the CDR3: TGTGCCAGCAGGCCCGACAGGGGGCCGTCCTACGAGCAGTACTTC. Amino acid sequence: CASRPDRGPSYEQYF.

The chain joins TRBV13 to TRBJ2-5, with D uncertain. This CDR3 region has 12 residues. Looked up from germline, CDR1 is PRHDT and CDR2 is FYEKMQ (reference sequence). V was clipped by 1 base and J by 0 bases, with 0 bases between them. CDR3: CASSLDQETQYF. For the CDR3, the DNA is TGTGCCAGCAGCTTAGACCAAGAGACCCAGTACTTC.

The J gene is TRBJ2-1, the V gene TRBV6-1; D is possibly TRBD2 (5 bases). Germline assignment: CDR1 MNHNS and CDR2 SASEGT. CDR3 length equals 14 residues. V gave up 6 bases and J gave up 10 bases, with 19 bases separating them. As DNA, the CDR3 is TGTGCCAGCAGCGCCGGGATCCCCGCTGGAGAGCAGTTCTTC. Translation gives CASSAGIPAGEQFF.

V gene TRBV14 combines with J gene TRBJ1-6; D is unresolved. CDR1 is SGHDN and CDR2 is FVKESK in the germline V gene. The ends were cut back, 0 bases at V and 9 bases at J, with 6 bases in the middle. This CDR3 spans 13 amino acids. CDR3 DNA: TGTGCCAGCAGCCAAGAGACCCCTTCACCCCTCCACTTT. This encodes CASSQETPSPLHF.

To note about this clone: The sample has other DNA sequences that encode this CDR3 too. J is TRBJ2-3 and V is TRBV5-1, with 7 positions matching TRBD1. The trim removed 2 bases at V and 1 base at J, leaving 1 base unmatched. CDR3 length: 14 amino acids. Germline V gene lookup returns CDR1 SGHRS and CDR2 YFSETQ. CDR3 bases: TGCGCCAGCAGCTTTGGACAGGGCACAGATACGCAGTATTTT. It yields the protein CASSFGQGTDTQYF.

This chain uses TRBV7-2 with TRBJ2-3; possibly TRBD1 for D (6 bases). V was clipped by 5 bases and J by 1 base, with 10 bases between them. The CDR3 extends over 14 amino acids. CDR1 is SGHTA, CDR2 FQGNSA, per germline. The CDR3 spells CASSPYRGTDTQYF. The DNA for the CDR3 is TGTGCCAGCAGCCCTTACAGGGGCACAGATACGCAGTATTTT.

The rearrangement links TRBV7-8 to TRBJ2-3, with D perhaps matching TRBD2 (5 bases). Trimming took 6 bases from V and 6 from J, leaving 19 bases between them. This CDR3 contains 15 residues. Germline CDR1 is SGHVS and CDR2 is FQNEAQ. DNA for the CDR3: TGTGCCAGCAGTTCACCCGGGGTGGTGTTCGATACGCAGTATTTT. As protein: CASSSPGVVFDTQYF.

This chain connects TRBV10-3 to TRBJ1-3, with TRBD1 as a possible D gene (5 bases). The CDR3 sequence is 14 residues long. Looked up from germline, CDR1 is ENHRY and CDR2 is SYGVKD. V lost 6 bases and J 4 bases, leaving 13 bases between the germline ends. CDR3 DNA: TGTGCCATCAGCCCCGGACGGGGGGGAAACACCATATATTTT. This encodes CAISPGRGGNTIYF.

The rearrangement joins TRBV12-5 to TRBJ2-5; 10 bases match TRBD2. The CDR3 loop spans 16 amino acids. The ends lost 1 base at V and 2 bases at J; junction bases unmatched: 4. The germline V gene has CDR1 LGHNT and CDR2 FRNRAP. DNA of the CDR3: TGTGCTAGTGGTTTGGGTTTTAGCGGGGGGCAAGAGACCCAGTACTTC. Translating gives CASGLGFSGGQETQYF. Full variable domain (remainder filled in from reference TRBV12-5 and TRBJ2-5): DARVTQTPRHKVTEMGQEVTMRCQPILGHNTVFWYRQTMMQGLELLAYFRNRAPLDDSGMPKDRFSAEMPDATLATLKIQPSEPRDSAVYFCASGLGFSGGQETQYFGPGTRLLVL.

CDR3 nucleotides: TGCAGCGTGCTCCGGGCACCCTACAATGAGCAGTTCTTC. The encoded protein is CSVLRAPYNEQFF. This rearrangement joins TRBV29-1 to TRBJ2-1; D is ambiguous. Trimming removed 6 bases from V and 2 bases from J, with 11 bases in between. The V gene's germline CDR1 is SQVTM and CDR2 ANQGSEA. This CDR3 region has 13 residues.

The V call is TRBV7-3, the J call TRBJ2-5; D is ambiguous. This CDR3 is built from 13 residues. Germline V gene lookup returns CDR1 SGHTA and CDR2 FQGTGA. Trimming left V 5 bases short and J 2 bases short, with 9 bases between. CDR3: CASSTSAQETQYF. DNA of the CDR3: TGTGCCAGCAGCACCTCAGCGCAAGAGACCCAGTACTTC.

The chain links TRBV25-1 to TRBJ2-1; D uncertain. This CDR3 is built from 14 residues. CDR1 is MGHDK and CDR2 is SYGVNS in the germline V gene. V lost 1 base and J 4 bases, leaving 8 bases between the germline ends. The CDR3 nucleotides read TGTGCCAGCAGTGAATCTGGGATTTACAATGAGCAGTTCTTC. Its translation is CASSESGIYNEQFF.